Below, 5 T cell receptor beta chains from the same sample are listed, as sequenced in a study of T cell responses to AZD1222 COVID-19 vaccine (dated by TCRdb to the early 2020s). The library was produced with the immunoSEQ multiplex PCR assay. The immuneACCESS repertoire file appears here via TCRdb, limited to in-frame rearrangements. These files lack a portion of the clones; in checked studies, under half of the deficit traces to unresolved V genes, and the cause of the others is not known. This sample has more than 85,000 clones in its table, and 85% to 90% of those were observed once. The ten largest clones capture 3% to 3.5% of the sample. What the time point label conveys for this sample: baseline before first vaccination. The material sequenced was peripheral blood, taken on day 0 of AZD1222 vaccination. The receptors stem from an adult in good health.

V usage is TRBV7-8 and J usage is TRBJ1-1, with a possible D match to TRBD1 (6 bases). The CDR3 covers 15 residues. Between the trimmed V and J ends, which lost 1 base and 5 bases, there was a span of 14 bases. Per the germline V gene, CDR1 is SGHVS and CDR2 is FQNEAQ. The CDR3 nucleotides are TGTGCCAGCAGCTTAGACACAGGGTTAAGGACTGAAGCTTTCTTT. This encodes CASSLDTGLRTEAFF.

This clone was seen a single time. This rearrangement joins TRBV7-6 to TRBJ2-5; a possible D gene is TRBD2 (7 bases). CDR1 and CDR2 (germline): SGHVS, FNYEAQ. The CDR3 spans 16 residues. The V end was cut by 3 bases, the J end by 2 bases, with 16 bases between. CDR3 sequence: CASSFYAGASQETQYF. The CDR3 coding sequence is TGTGCCAGCAGCTTCTATGCGGGGGCCTCTCAAGAGACCCAGTACTTC.

This clone was recorded a few times. This chain joins TRBV20-1 and TRBJ2-1; D remains unclear. From germline, CDR1 is DFQATT and CDR2 SNEGSKA (reference sequence). The CDR3 covers 10 residues. V was pared by 6 bases and J by 5 bases, with 5 bases between. CDR3 loop: CSASDNEQFF. CDR3 in DNA: TGCAGTGCGTCGGACAATGAGCAGTTCTTC.

This chain connects TRBV18 to TRBJ1-3; 8 positions agree with TRBD1. The CDR3 is 16 residues long. CDR1 is KGHSH, CDR2 LQKENI, per germline. The J segment lost 0 bases and the V segment lost 6 bases, leaving 7 bases of the junction unmatched. The CDR3 region is CASSRDRPRSGNTIYF. The CDR3 bases are TGTGCCAGCTCCCGGGACAGGCCTCGCTCTGGAAACACCATATATTTT.

The chain is built from TRBV30 and TRBJ2-7; weak D call: TRBD1 (6 bases). The germline CDR1 and CDR2 sequences are GTSNPN and SVGIG (reference sequence). The CDR3 has 11 amino acids. Trimming removed 5 bases at V and 5 bases at J, with 10 bases between. This chain's CDR3 is CAWAGVHEQYF. CDR3 DNA: TGTGCCTGGGCAGGGGTCCACGAGCAGTACTTC. The full variable domain, completed using reference TRBV30 and TRBJ2-7, is SQTIHQWPATLVQPVGSPLSLECTVEGTSNPNLYWYRQAAGRGLQLLFYSVGIGQISSEVPQNLSASRPQDRQFILSSKKLLLSDSGFYLCAWAGVHEQYFGPGTRLTVT.